These T cell receptor beta chains were read from a single sample in a study of T cell changes during pregnancy in multiple sclerosis. Sequenced by immunoSEQ multiplex PCR; TCRdb stores in-frame clones only, minus some. The sample contains fewer than 30,000 clones, roughly nine tenths of which appear only once. This specimen consisted of CD8+ T cells from peripheral blood mononuclear cells, obtained in the second trimester of pregnancy. These receptors originate from a female donor with multiple sclerosis, enrolled in a pregnancy study. Each CDR3 is given with its conserved first and last residue. The D gene is left open where the match is weak. A row's size may be missing; if present it is once, few, many or a size class.

TGTGCCAGCAGCTCCCATGTGGGCCCAAGGGAGACCCAGTACTTC	CASSSHVGPRETQYF	TRBV11-2	NA	NA	TRBJ2-5
TGTGCCAGCAGTGACTCCCGACAGGACACAGATACGCAGTATTTT	CASSDSRQDTDTQYF	TRBV6-4	NA	NA	TRBJ2-3
TGTGCCAGCAGGGCAGGGACTCTGAGCAATCAGCCCCAGCATTTT	CASRAGTLSNQPQHF	TRBV27	NA	NA	TRBJ1-5
TGTGCCAGCAGCCCACGGACTAGCGGGAGTTGGTTACTCTACAATGAGCAGTTCTTC	CASSPRTSGSWLLYNEQFF	TRBV13	TRBD2	NA	TRBJ2-1
TGTGCCAGCAGCTCACTAGCGAGGGGCACAGATACGCAGTATTTT	CASSSLARGTDTQYF	TRBV5-6	TRBD2	NA	TRBJ2-3
TGTGCCAGCAGCCGAACAGGGGGCGAGGACACTGAAGCTTTCTTT	CASSRTGGEDTEAFF	TRBV4-2	TRBD1	medium-sized	TRBJ1-1
TGTGCCACCGCGGGACAGTCCTACTCCTACGAGCAGTACTTC	CATAGQSYSYEQYF	TRBV19	NA	NA	TRBJ2-7
TGTGCCAGCAGTTTATCACGACAGTCCTACGAGCAGTACTTC	CASSLSRQSYEQYF	TRBV27	NA	NA	TRBJ2-7
TGTGCCAGCAGCTCCTGGGACAGGGAGAATGAAAAACTGTTTTTT	CASSSWDRENEKLFF	TRBV11-1	TRBD1	NA	TRBJ1-4
TGTGCCAGCAGTACTTCCGTGCCAGCAGTTACCACCCCCCAGGGGCCTACATACTACAATGAGCAGTTCTTC	CASSTSVPAVTTPQGPTYYNEQFF	TRBV28	NA	NA	TRBJ2-1
TGTGCCAGTAGTCATCAGGGGCAGTATAGCAATCAGCCCCAGCATTTT	CASSHQGQYSNQPQHF	TRBV19	NA	NA	TRBJ1-5
TGTGCCAGCAGCTTAGCGCTAGCGGGACTCGATGAGCAGTTCTTC	CASSLALAGLDEQFF	TRBV11-3	TRBD2	few	TRBJ2-1
TGTGCCAGCAGCCCTAGCGGGAGCTCCTACAATGAGCAGTTCTTC	CASSPSGSSYNEQFF	TRBV7-9	TRBD2	NA	TRBJ2-1
TGTGCCAGCAGCGTAGGAGTGGGGGGCTATGGCTACACCTTC	CASSVGVGGYGYTF	TRBV9	NA	NA	TRBJ1-2
TGCAGCGTTGAAGATCTTAACAGTTTTTCTAGCACAGATACGCAGTATTTT	CSVEDLNSFSSTDTQYF	TRBV29-1	NA	NA	TRBJ2-3
TGTGCCAGCAGTTCCCGGACTAGCGGGGACAATGAGCAGTTCTTC	CASSSRTSGDNEQFF	TRBV28	TRBD2	NA	TRBJ2-1
TGTGCCATCAGTGAGTTTACCAAGTCGGGACAGGGGCCCTACGAGCAGTACTTC	CAISEFTKSGQGPYEQYF	TRBV10-3	TRBD1	NA	TRBJ2-7
TGTGCCAGCAGCTTCGGAACGGGTCTGTACGAGCAGTACTTC	CASSFGTGLYEQYF	TRBV9	NA	NA	TRBJ2-7
TGTGCCAGCAGCCTGATGCGGAGCGAGCAGTACTTC	CASSLMRSEQYF	TRBV7-2	NA	NA	TRBJ2-7
TGTGCTAGTGGACAGGGAAACGAGCAGTTCTTC	CASGQGNEQFF	TRBV12-5	NA	NA	TRBJ2-1
TGTGCCAGCTGGAGCGTATCGTACACCGGGGAGCTGTTTTTT	CASWSVSYTGELFF	TRBV6-1	NA	NA	TRBJ2-2
TGTGCCAGTAGTACGGGGGCCAACGTCCTGACTTTC	CASSTGANVLTF	TRBV19	NA	NA	TRBJ2-6
TGTGCCAGCAGTTACGGAGCGGGAGGAGACGAGCAGTACTTC	CASSYGAGGDEQYF	TRBV6-5	TRBD2	NA	TRBJ2-7
TGTGCCAGCAGCTTCCCAGGACTAGCGGGGGTCGTCATGGGAGGAGACAAAAACATTCAGTACTTC	CASSFPGLAGVVMGGDKNIQYF	TRBV28	TRBD2	NA	TRBJ2-4
TGTGCCAGCAGGGCATATGGCTACACCTTC	CASRAYGYTF	TRBV6-1	NA	NA	TRBJ1-2
TGTGCCAGCAGCCCCCTACGTGGACTTAGGGTTAATGAGCAGTTCTTC	CASSPLRGLRVNEQFF	TRBV7-9	NA	once	TRBJ2-1
TGCGCCAGCCCATCTCCGGGACTAGCGGGAGGGCCGCATTGTGATGAGCAGTTCTTC	CASPSPGLAGGPHCDEQFF	TRBV4-1	TRBD2	NA	TRBJ2-1
TGTGCCAGCAGCTTCACGTCGGGAAGGAACTACAATGAGCAGTTCTTC	CASSFTSGRNYNEQFF	TRBV7-9	NA	NA	TRBJ2-1
TGCGCCAGCAGCCAAGTAGGCCAGGGGTCCTCCTACGAGCAGTACTTC	CASSQVGQGSSYEQYF	TRBV4-1	NA	once	TRBJ2-7
TGTGCCAGCAGTTTACTAGCGAGACGCACAGATACGCAGTATTTT	CASSLLARRTDTQYF	TRBV7-2	TRBD2	NA	TRBJ2-3
TGTGCCAGCAGCCAAGATGGACAGGGGTTAATGGGAGGCACTGAAGCTTTCTTT	CASSQDGQGLMGGTEAFF	TRBV4-2	TRBD1	NA	TRBJ1-1
TGCGCCAGCAGCCAAGATCGATCAGGAAATGAAAAACTGTTTTTT	CASSQDRSGNEKLFF	TRBV4-3	NA	NA	TRBJ1-4
TGTGCCAGCAGTTTATATCACAGGGGGGGTGAGCAGTACTTC	CASSLYHRGGEQYF	TRBV27	NA	NA	TRBJ2-7
TGTGCCAGCAGGTCGGGACAGAGCGAAGCTTTCTTT	CASRSGQSEAFF	TRBV13	TRBD1	few	TRBJ1-1
TGTGCCATCCGTCCCCCCGGACAGGTATACACTGAAGCTTTCTTT	CAIRPPGQVYTEAFF	TRBV28	TRBD1	NA	TRBJ1-1
TGTGCCAGCAGCCCCCGGACTAGCGGGTTGAGAGCCTACGAGCAGTACTTC	CASSPRTSGLRAYEQYF	TRBV7-9	TRBD2	NA	TRBJ2-7
TGTGCCAGCAGTGGAGGGTACGAGCAGTACTTC	CASSGGYEQYF	TRBV25-1	NA	NA	TRBJ2-7
TGTGCCAGCAGCGACAACAGGGGGGGTGGAGAAAAACTGTTTTTT	CASSDNRGGGEKLFF	TRBV7-9	TRBD1	NA	TRBJ1-4
TGTGCCAGCAGTTTAACAGGGGTTAGCGAGCAGTACTTC	CASSLTGVSEQYF	TRBV28	TRBD1	NA	TRBJ2-7
TGTGCCAGCAGCTTACCATCTAACGGTAACAATGAGCAGTTCTTC	CASSLPSNGNNEQFF	TRBV7-9	NA	NA	TRBJ2-1
TGTGCCAGCAGTTACGGGGCTGGTGGGGATGAGCAGTTCTTC	CASSYGAGGDEQFF	TRBV6-5	NA	NA	TRBJ2-1
TGTGCCAGCAGCCAAGGAATGGCGGGATTGGAGACCCAGTACTTC	CASSQGMAGLETQYF	TRBV11-3	NA	NA	TRBJ2-5
TGTGCCAGCAGCGCCGGGACACCCGATCAGCCCCAGCATTTT	CASSAGTPDQPQHF	TRBV9	NA	NA	TRBJ1-5
TGTGCCAGCAGTGGCCCAAGCTGGAACACTGAAGCTTTCTTT	CASSGPSWNTEAFF	TRBV6-1	NA	NA	TRBJ1-1
TGTGCCAGCAGCTTATGGGACTCAGAGAACACCGGGGAGCTGTTTTTT	CASSLWDSENTGELFF	TRBV7-6	NA	NA	TRBJ2-2
TGTGCCAGCAGCCGAGCGGGGGGCTTTAACAATGAGCAGTTCTTC	CASSRAGGFNNEQFF	TRBV7-9	TRBD2	NA	TRBJ2-1
TGTGCCAGTACAACAGGGGGGATCTATGGCTACACCTTC	CASTTGGIYGYTF	TRBV19	TRBD1	NA	TRBJ1-2
TGTGCCAGCAGTGAAGCAGGAGGGAGGCAGTACTTC	CASSEAGGRQYF	TRBV2	NA	NA	TRBJ2-7
TGCGCCAGCAGCCAATACCCCGGGACTAGCGGGAGTTACGAGCAGTACTTC	CASSQYPGTSGSYEQYF	TRBV4-1	TRBD2	NA	TRBJ2-7